One sample yielded the 32 T cell receptor beta chains listed below, sequenced in a study of technical replicates of blood from a handful of donors. TCRdb's table, derived via immunoSEQ multiplex PCR, lists solely in-frame clones and lacks some. The sample comprises fewer than 65,000 clones, around nine tenths of which are singletons, and 4.5% to 6.5% rests with the top ten. Sequenced input: PBMCs. Source of these receptors: a human donor in good health. Some clones in this sample may be carry-over from other donors' samples.

The chain links TRBV7-9 to TRBJ1-3; D uncertain. Germline V CDR1 and CDR2: SEHNR, FQNEAQ (reference sequence). V was cut by 5 bases and J by 0 bases, with 11 bases left in between. CDR3 length: 15 residues. The CDR3: CASSPPISSGNTIYF. The CDR3 DNA reads TGTGCCAGCAGCCCCCCCATCAGCTCTGGAAACACCATATATTTT.

The chain has TRBV10-3 and TRBJ2-2, with D possibly matching TRBD1 (5 bases). The CDR3 consists of 17 residues. Germline CDR1 ENHRY, CDR2 SYGVKD. V lost 2 bases, J lost 5 bases, and 18 bases lay in between. CDR3: CAISEVRLGRETGELFF. CDR3 DNA: TGTGCCATCAGTGAGGTGCGCCTTGGCAGGGAAACCGGGGAGCTGTTTTTT.

This chain connects TRBV10-2 to TRBJ2-1; TRBD2 matches at 8 bases. Germline values: CDR1 WSHSY, CDR2 SAAADI. The CDR3 spans 15 residues. J was trimmed by 6 bases and V by 0 bases; bases with no gene match: 4. The CDR3 DNA sequence: TGCGCCAGCAGTGAGTCAGCGGGAGAGGGCAATGAGCAGTTCTTC. Translation gives CASSESAGEGNEQFF.

The rearrangement uses TRBV4-3 and TRBJ2-3; 7 bases match TRBD1. V dropped 4 bases and J dropped 4; count of bases not matched to a gene: 5. This CDR3 region has 14 residues. CDR1 is LGHNA, CDR2 YSLEER, per germline. For the CDR3, the DNA is TGCGCCAGCAGCCGCCTGACAGGGCCAGATACGCAGTATTTT. Protein: CASSRLTGPDTQYF.

The chain has TRBV7-2 and TRBJ1-3; no definite D call. This CDR3 has 16 amino acids. Germline CDR1 SGHTA, CDR2 FQGNSA. The V end lost 1 base, the J end lost 0 bases, and 10 bases lay between the germline ends. This chain's CDR3 is CASSLEPQPSGNTIYF. The CDR3 DNA sequence: TGTGCCAGCAGCTTAGAGCCACAGCCCTCTGGAAACACCATATATTTT.

The chain links TRBV4-2 to TRBJ2-5; 8 bases fit TRBD2. Germline loops: CDR1 LGHNA, CDR2 YNFKEQ. The junction had 6 bases not matched to a gene; V was cut back by 1 base and J by 2 bases. This CDR3 has 16 residues. CDR3 sequence (DNA): TGTGCCAGCAGCCAAGTAATCGGGGGGGGACAAGAGACCCAGTACTTC. This sequence encodes CASSQVIGGGQETQYF.

A single count supports this clone. The chain carries TRBV19 and TRBJ1-3, with 7 bases that match TRBD1. CDR3 length: 15 residues. The ends lost 6 bases at V and 0 bases at J; junction bases unmatched: 5. The germline V gene encodes CDR1 LNHDA and CDR2 SQIVND (reference sequence). The DNA for the CDR3 is TGTGCCAGTAGAGGGGGCAGAAGCTCTGGAAACACCATATATTTT. Its protein product is CASRGGRSSGNTIYF.

This clone was counted once. CDR3 residues: CASSHAYRQGNEQYF. Written as DNA, the CDR3 is TGCGCCAGCAGCCATGCATACCGACAGGGGAACGAGCAGTACTTC. The V call is TRBV4-3, the J call TRBJ2-7; 8 nucleotides agree with TRBD1. The CDR3 is 15 residues long. Germline V gene data show CDR1 as LGHNA and CDR2 as YSLEER. The junction had 9 bases not matched to a gene; V was cut back by 3 bases and J by 5 bases.

CDR3 sequence (DNA): TGTGCCAGCAGTTACTCGGGGACAACCTACGAGCAGTACTTC. This gives the protein CASSYSGTTYEQYF. The chain combines TRBV6-5 with TRBJ2-7; D perhaps matches TRBD1 (6 bases). The V end lost 0 bases, the J end lost 2 bases, and 8 bases lay between the germline ends. This CDR3 spans 14 amino acids. Germline CDR1 MNHEY, CDR2 SVGAGI.

The chain couples TRBV7-8 to TRBJ2-7, with a possible D match to TRBD1 (5 bases). The CDR3 is made up of 14 amino acids. Germline V gene lookup returns CDR1 SGHVS and CDR2 FQNEAQ. Trimming took off 5 bases at V and 2 bases at J, with 13 bases between the two ends. CDR3 sequence reads: CASSQGTGAYEQYF. The CDR3 bases are TGTGCCAGCAGCCAGGGTACAGGAGCCTACGAGCAGTACTTC.

The V gene is TRBV25-1, the J gene TRBJ1-4, with unresolved D. The CDR3 length is 14 residues. Trimming took off 3 bases at V and 4 bases at J, with 9 bases between the two ends. CDR1 and CDR2 from the germline V gene are MGHDK and SYGVNS. CDR3 sequence (DNA): TGTGCCAGCAGTGATTTCAGGTATAATGAAAAACTGTTTTTT. It specifies CASSDFRYNEKLFF.

This chain connects TRBV19 to TRBJ2-7; 9 bases agree with TRBD1. Germline lookup yields CDR1 LNHDA and CDR2 SQIVND (reference sequence). This CDR3 is built from 14 residues. V trimming: 5 bases; J trimming: 2 bases; junction bases outside the gene matches: 4. CDR3 sequence: CASSSRTGAYEQYF. The CDR3 bases are TGTGCCAGTAGTTCCCGGACAGGGGCCTACGAGCAGTACTTC.

The chain is built from TRBV29-1 and TRBJ2-7; 9 nucleotides agree with TRBD2. CDR3 length equals 14 residues. V was pared by 5 bases and J by 4 bases, with 9 bases of the junction left unmatched. Germline CDR1 SQVTM, CDR2 ANQGSEA. DNA of the CDR3: TGCAGCGTTCTAAGCGGGAGGAGGGGATACGAGCAGTACTTC. Encoded protein: CSVLSGRRGYEQYF.

The chain links TRBV19 to TRBJ1-1, with D possibly TRBD1 on 6 matching bases. The CDR3 covers 14 residues. V lost 0 bases to trimming and J lost 4 bases, with 9 bases between them. The germline gives CDR1 LNHDA, CDR2 SQIVND (reference sequence). The CDR3 here is CASSIEAGVTEAFF. The CDR3 region has the DNA TGTGCCAGTAGTATAGAGGCAGGGGTCACTGAAGCTTTCTTT.

The chain employs TRBV2 and TRBJ2-7; 9 nucleotides line up with TRBD1. The junction had 6 bases not matched to a gene; V was cut back by 5 bases and J by 1 base. In germline, CDR1 is SNHLY, CDR2 FYNNEI. The CDR3 length is 15 residues. The CDR3 loop reads CASSIQGARSYEQYF. Here the CDR3 DNA reads TGTGCCAGCAGTATACAGGGGGCGCGTTCCTACGAGCAGTACTTC.

The rearrangement joins TRBV5-8 to TRBJ2-5; 7 positions agree with TRBD2. Germline CDR1 SGHTS, CDR2 YDEGEE. This CDR3 comprises 17 residues. V was clipped by 4 bases and J by 3 bases; unmatched bases: 15. CDR3 sequence reads: CASSPHLGASGKETQYF. Written as DNA, the CDR3 is TGTGCCAGCAGCCCACATTTGGGCGCTAGCGGCAAAGAGACCCAGTACTTC.

This clone was picked up one time. The chain has TRBV4-3 and TRBJ2-7; no clear D. Trimming pared 0 bases from V and 7 bases from J, leaving 10 bases between. The length of the CDR3 is 13 residues. Germline CDR1 and CDR2: LGHNA and YSLEER. CDR3 sequence reads: CASSQDAAGEQYF. CDR3 DNA: TGCGCCAGCAGCCAAGACGCCGCCGGGGAGCAGTACTTC.

V usage is TRBV10-3 and J usage is TRBJ2-1, with TRBD2 identical over 12 bases. V shed 10 bases and J 3 bases; nucleotides not matched to a gene: 13. The CDR3 extends over 17 amino acids. Germline CDR1 is ENHRY and CDR2 is SYGVKD. The CDR3 bases are TGTGCCACAGCAGGATCCGGGACTAGCGGGTTCTACAATGAGCAGTTCTTC. Translating gives CATAGSGTSGFYNEQFF.

The genes are TRBV4-3 and TRBJ2-3, with TRBD1 matching over 8 bases. This CDR3 comprises 15 residues. CDR1 and CDR2 from the germline V gene are LGHNA and YSLEER. The junction had 4 bases not matched to a gene; V was cut back by 1 base and J by 4 bases. The chain's CDR3 is CASSQGTGSADTQYF. Here the CDR3 DNA reads TGCGCCAGCAGCCAAGGGACAGGGAGTGCAGATACGCAGTATTTT.

The chain links TRBV20-1 to TRBJ1-2, with no clear D. V was clipped by 6 bases and J by 5 bases, with 10 bases between them. The length of the CDR3 is 11 residues. The V gene's germline CDR1 is DFQATT and CDR2 SNEGSKA (reference sequence). Here the CDR3 DNA reads TGCAGTGCCCGCGCCTTTTATGGCTACACCTTC. It yields the protein CSARAFYGYTF.

The rearrangement links TRBV7-2 to TRBJ2-1; maybe TRBD2 (6 bases). Germline-derived CDR1 and CDR2 are SGHTA and FQGNSA. V was pared by 2 bases and J by 14 bases, with 16 bases between. There are 13 residues in the CDR3. The DNA of the CDR3 is TGTGCCAGCAGCTTACAGCCCCCGGGGGATAAGTTCTTC. Protein sequence: CASSLQPPGDKFF.

The V and J genes are TRBV9 and TRBJ2-1, with a tentative D call TRBD2 (6 bases). V was cut by 2 bases and J by 0 bases, with 12 bases left in between. This CDR3 contains 16 residues. Germline V gene lookup returns CDR1 SGDLS and CDR2 YYNGEE. CDR3 in DNA: TGTGCCAGCAGCGTCGGGATCGGGGGCTCCTACAATGAGCAGTTCTTC. The encoded protein is CASSVGIGGSYNEQFF.

The J gene is TRBJ1-3, the V gene TRBV18; no clear D gene. Per germline, CDR1 KGHSH and CDR2 LQKENI. Trimming removed 3 bases at V and 0 bases at J, with 9 bases between. The length of the CDR3 is 15 residues. The CDR3 here is CASSPWHSSGNTIYF. In nucleotides, the CDR3 is TGTGCCAGCTCACCCTGGCACAGCTCTGGAAACACCATATATTTT.

The rearrangement joins TRBV5-1 to TRBJ2-7, with 8 positions matching TRBD1. Germline trimming cut 0 bases from V and 0 bases from J; bases unmatched to any gene: 8. The germline CDR1 and CDR2 sequences are SGHRS and YFSETQ. CDR3 length equals 17 residues. This CDR3 reads CASSLEQGTGSSYEQYF. The DNA for the CDR3 is TGCGCCAGCAGCTTGGAGCAGGGGACAGGAAGCTCCTACGAGCAGTACTTC.

The CDR3 bases are TGCGCCAGCAGCCCCATAGCGGGGGGGCCCAATGAGCAGTTCTTC. Its translation is CASSPIAGGPNEQFF. The chain combines TRBV5-1 with TRBJ2-1; 11 nucleotides agree with TRBD2. This CDR3 region has 15 residues. Per the germline V gene, CDR1 is SGHRS and CDR2 is YFSETQ. V shed 4 bases, J shed 6 bases, and the junction held 6 bases outside the gene matches. The whole variable domain, remainder taken from reference TRBV5-1 and TRBJ2-1, is KAGVTQTPRYLIKTRGQQVTLSCSPISGHRSVSWYQQTPGQGLQFLFEYFSETQRNKGNFPGRFSGRQFSNSRSEMNVSTLELGDSALYLCASSPIAGGPNEQFFGPGTRLTVL.

This clone came up once. This chain links TRBV15 with TRBJ1-2, with 9 bases identical to TRBD1. The junction had 11 bases not matched to a gene; V was cut back by 4 bases and J by 8 bases. CDR1 is LNHNV and CDR2 is YYDKDF in the germline V gene (reference sequence). CDR3 size: 15 residues. The CDR3, as DNA: TGTGCCACCAGCACAAGACAGGGGGTGTTATCGGGCTACACCTTC. Its translation: CATSTRQGVLSGYTF.

There are a few counts of this clone. The V gene is TRBV7-8, the J gene TRBJ1-4; perhaps TRBD1 as D (5 bases). The germline V gene has CDR1 SGHVS and CDR2 FQNEAQ. CDR3 length: 18 residues. The V end was cut by 3 bases, the J end by 1 base, with 18 bases between. The CDR3 sequence is CASSFPRQGGGTNEKLFF. CDR3 DNA: TGTGCCAGCAGCTTCCCTCGCCAGGGCGGTGGAACTAATGAAAAACTGTTTTTT.

The rearrangement joins TRBV6-6 to TRBJ1-1; 7 bases fit TRBD1. The CDR3 totals 16 residues. Germline trimming cut 11 bases from V and 1 base from J; bases unmatched to any gene: 16. The germline V gene has CDR1 MNHNY and CDR2 SVGAGI (reference sequence). As DNA, the CDR3 is TGTGCCGCCAGCAAAAGGGCCGGGACAGAGAACACTGAAGCTTTCTTT. Its protein is CAASKRAGTENTEAFF.

This chain connects TRBV7-9 to TRBJ2-7; 9 nucleotides line up with TRBD2. The germline V gene has CDR1 SEHNR and CDR2 FQNEAQ (reference sequence). Trimming cost V 10 bases and J 0 bases; bases outside gene matches: 4. The CDR3 has 13 residues. This chain's CDR3 is CAIQAGGSYEQYF. Here the CDR3 DNA reads TGTGCCATCCAAGCGGGGGGCTCCTACGAGCAGTACTTC.

The chain employs TRBV6-5 and TRBJ1-1; 8 bases line up with TRBD1. The J segment lost 3 bases and the V segment lost 9 bases, leaving 6 bases of the junction unmatched. CDR1 is MNHEY, CDR2 SVGAGI, per germline. The CDR3 has 13 residues. The CDR3 coding sequence is TGTGCCAGTAACAGGGGGTTTGACACTGAAGCTTTCTTT. Translating gives CASNRGFDTEAFF.

The gene calls are TRBV25-1 and TRBJ2-3, with TRBD1 matching over 9 bases. The CDR3 is 17 amino acids. V dropped 3 bases and J dropped 5; count of bases not matched to a gene: 12. CDR1 is MGHDK and CDR2 is SYGVNS in the germline V gene. CDR3 loop: CASSDPPGTGHGDTQYF. The CDR3 region has the DNA TGTGCCAGCAGTGATCCGCCCGGGACAGGGCATGGAGATACGCAGTATTTT.

V gene TRBV2 combines with J gene TRBJ2-3; D remains ambiguous. The CDR3 has 11 residues. CDR1 and CDR2 from the germline V gene are SNHLY and FYNNEI. V lost 7 bases to trimming and J lost 6 bases, with 8 bases between them. CDR3 protein: CASTVRDTQYF. As DNA, the CDR3 is TGTGCCAGCACCGTTCGGGATACGCAGTATTTT.